The 26 T cell receptor beta chains listed next were all sequenced from one sample in a study of cytomegalovirus exposure and HLA in healthy donors. The primer mix had 60 Vbeta and 13 Jbeta primers. The repertoire was sequenced with immunoSEQ multiplex PCR; TCRdb's copy has only in-frame clones and lacks some. The sample holds about 160,000 clones, roughly 65% seen once. The sequenced sample was PBMCs. Receptors originate from a man between 18 and 29 years old in good health and CMV-seropositive.

The chain joins TRBV19 to TRBJ1-5, with D possibly being TRBD1 (6 bases). Trimming removed 7 bases from V and 3 bases from J, with 22 bases in between. This CDR3 contains 17 residues. Germline V gives CDR1 LNHDA, CDR2 SQIVND (reference sequence). This CDR3 reads CASTPGRGGRDNQPQHF. CDR3 nucleotide sequence: TGTGCCAGTACTCCCGGCAGGGGCGGTAGGGACAATCAGCCCCAGCATTTT.

J is TRBJ2-1 and V is TRBV5-1, with 13 bases that match TRBD2. There are 16 residues in the CDR3. Looked up from germline, CDR1 is SGHRS and CDR2 is YFSETQ. The junction had 10 bases not matched to a gene; V was cut back by 4 bases and J by 9 bases. CDR3 bases: TGCGCCAGCAGCGCCACTAGCGGGGGGGGCGGTAGTGAGCAGTTCTTC. Translating it yields CASSATSGGGGSEQFF.

The V and J genes are TRBV6-1 and TRBJ1-2; no definite D call. The CDR3 contains 13 residues. Germline CDR1 MNHNS, CDR2 SASEGT. V gave up 1 base and J gave up 7 bases, with 10 bases separating them. CDR3 nucleotide sequence: TGTGCCAGCAGTGAAGTCGGTGAGGGTGGCTACACCTTC. Translation gives CASSEVGEGGYTF.

The rearrangement joins TRBV5-1 to TRBJ2-7; 13 bases align to TRBD2. Trimming removed 4 bases from V and 3 bases from J; junction bases left unmatched: 10. The CDR3 sequence is 17 residues long. Germline V gives CDR1 SGHRS, CDR2 YFSETQ. The CDR3 reads CASSPVGTSGVFYEQYV. DNA of the CDR3: TGCGCCAGCAGCCCAGTCGGGACTAGCGGGGTGTTCTACGAGCAGTACGTC.

This chain uses TRBV10-3 with TRBJ2-5; weak D call: TRBD1 (5 bases). Germline values: CDR1 ENHRY, CDR2 SYGVKD. V was shortened by 5 bases and J by 1 base, with 11 bases between the two germline ends. This CDR3 is built from 14 residues. This CDR3 reads CAISHDSLQETQYF. In DNA, the CDR3 is TGTGCCATCAGTCACGACAGCCTCCAAGAGACCCAGTACTTC.

The rearrangement links TRBV19 to TRBJ1-5, with D perhaps TRBD1 (5 bases). The CDR3 is 14 residues long. Germline CDR1 LNHDA, CDR2 SQIVND (reference sequence). Trimming pared 3 bases from V and 3 bases from J, leaving 9 bases between. The CDR3 DNA reads as TGTGCCAGTAGTATTGGGGGGGACAATCAGCCCCAGCATTTT. Translation gives CASSIGGDNQPQHF.

This clone was seen a few times. This chain uses TRBV27 with TRBJ2-7, with 8 nucleotides matching TRBD1. Trimming at V came to 6 bases and at J to 2 bases, leaving 6 bases not matched to a gene. Germline-derived CDR1 and CDR2 are MNHEY and SMNVEV (reference sequence). The CDR3 spans 14 residues. The CDR3 loop reads CASRGTQGAYEQYV. As DNA, the CDR3 is TGTGCCAGCAGGGGGACACAGGGGGCCTACGAGCAGTACGTC.

This sequence joins TRBV2 and TRBJ2-5, with 7 positions matching TRBD2. Unmatched junction bases numbered 2, after V lost 8 bases and J lost 2 bases. The CDR3 has 12 amino acids. Germline-derived CDR1 and CDR2 are SNHLY and FYNNEI. CDR3 amino acids: CASGEGQETQYF. CDR3 bases: TGTGCCAGCGGGGAGGGTCAAGAGACCCAGTACTTC.

V gene TRBV4-2 combines with J gene TRBJ1-5; TRBD1 matches 8 bases. This CDR3 has 14 residues. CDR1 is LGHNA and CDR2 is YNFKEQ in the germline V gene. Trimming at V came to 4 bases and at J to 5 bases, leaving 4 bases not matched to a gene. CDR3 nucleotides: TGTGCCAGCAGCCGAACAGGGGGGGATCAGCCCCAGCATTTT. Translating gives CASSRTGGDQPQHF.

This chain connects TRBV7-8 to TRBJ1-1, with TRBD1 as a possible D gene (6 bases). V gave up 0 bases and J gave up 0 bases, with 11 bases separating them. Germline V CDR1 and CDR2: SGHVS, FQNEAQ. The CDR3 length is 16 residues. CDR3 DNA: TGTGCCAGCAGCTTAGCGGGCAGGGACATGAACACTGAAGCTTTCTTT. Protein product: CASSLAGRDMNTEAFF.

The rearrangement uses TRBV19 and TRBJ1-1, with D uncertain. Germline V gene lookup returns CDR1 LNHDA and CDR2 SQIVND (reference sequence). This CDR3 is 13 amino acids long. The V end lost 4 bases, the J end lost 0 bases, and 6 bases lay between the germline ends. The CDR3 nucleotides read TGTGCCAGTAGTAATACAGTGAACACTGAAGCTTTCTTT. Translation: CASSNTVNTEAFF.

There are a few counts of this clone. The rearrangement uses TRBV6-1 and TRBJ2-1; no clear D gene. V lost 7 bases and J lost 6, with 7 bases in between. Germline V CDR1 and CDR2: MNHNS, SASEGT. The CDR3 sequence is 11 residues long. In DNA, the CDR3 is TGTGCCAGCATGCAGGTCAATGAGCAGTTCTTC. It codes for CASMQVNEQFF.

This clone has just one count. For the CDR3, the DNA is TGTGCCATCATGGGGGACAGATCAAACACTGAAGCTTTCTTT. Its translation is CAIMGDRSNTEAFF. The chain employs TRBV10-3 and TRBJ1-1; 7 nucleotides match TRBD1. Trimming cost V 7 bases and J 2 bases; bases outside gene matches: 7. This CDR3 has 14 amino acids. In germline, CDR1 is ENHRY, CDR2 SYGVKD.

The J gene is TRBJ1-5, the V gene TRBV7-9; unclear D gene. V was clipped by 5 bases and J by 4 bases, with 6 bases between them. CDR3 length: 12 amino acids. Germline V CDR1 and CDR2: SEHNR, FQNEAQ (reference sequence). The CDR3 loop is CASSPLNQPQHF. The CDR3 coding sequence is TGTGCCAGCAGCCCCTTAAATCAGCCCCAGCATTTT.

Here the CDR3 DNA reads TGTGCCTGGAGTAACAGGGCAAGCAATCAGCCCCAGCATTTT. It is translated as CAWSNRASNQPQHF. The chain carries TRBV30 and TRBJ1-5; D is perhaps TRBD1 (6 bases). CDR1 and CDR2 from the germline V gene are GTSNPN and SVGIG (reference sequence). The CDR3 covers 14 residues. Trimming took 2 bases from V and 1 from J, leaving 9 bases between them.

The genes are TRBV6-5 and TRBJ1-3, with 8 nucleotides matching TRBD1. In germline, CDR1 is MNHEY, CDR2 SVGAGI. The junction had 5 bases not matched to a gene; V was cut back by 6 bases and J by 4 bases. The CDR3 length is 14 residues. The CDR3 protein is CASSSTGVGNTIYF. Here the CDR3 DNA reads TGTGCCAGCAGCTCGACAGGGGTCGGAAACACCATATATTTT.

This chain uses TRBV4-2 with TRBJ1-2, with 9 bases fitting TRBD1. The V gene end was trimmed by 1 base and the J gene end by 3 bases; junction bases not matched to a gene: 3. This CDR3 has 15 amino acids. Germline V gene data show CDR1 as LGHNA and CDR2 as YNFKEQ. The CDR3, as DNA: TGTGCCAGCAGCCAAGGGACAGGGGTTGACTATGGCTACACCTTC. It yields the protein CASSQGTGVDYGYTF.

This clone occurred a few times. This chain uses TRBV7-9 with TRBJ1-1; 8 bases fit TRBD1. The CDR3 is made up of 13 amino acids. CDR1 is SEHNR and CDR2 is FQNEAQ in the germline V gene (reference sequence). The V gene end was trimmed by 5 bases and the J gene end by 5 bases; junction bases not matched to a gene: 4. The CDR3: CASSPRGRTEAFF. The CDR3, as DNA: TGTGCCAGCAGCCCCAGGGGGCGAACTGAAGCTTTCTTT.

The V gene is TRBV5-6, the J gene TRBJ2-5; maybe TRBD1 (7 bases). Deletions cut 4 bases from V and 2 bases from J, with 15 bases between. The germline CDR1 and CDR2 sequences are SGHDT and YYEEEE. The CDR3 contains 15 residues. The CDR3: CASSEWSGGQETQYF. The CDR3 nucleotides are TGTGCCAGCAGCGAGTGGTCAGGGGGGCAAGAGACCCAGTACTTC.

The J gene is TRBJ1-1, the V gene TRBV18; no firm D call. The CDR3 has 16 residues. V was cut by 0 bases and J by 3 bases, with 14 bases left in between. Germline-derived CDR1 and CDR2 are KGHSH and LQKENI. CDR3 in DNA: TGTGCCAGCTCACCACCGGGAGAAAGGGCTCACACTGAAGCTTTCTTT. Translation gives CASSPPGERAHTEAFF.

This chain uses TRBV7-3 with TRBJ2-3; the D gene is possibly TRBD2 (5 bases). This CDR3 has 13 residues. CDR1 and CDR2 from the germline V gene are SGHTA and FQGTGA. V was cut by 3 bases and J by 2 bases, with 6 bases left in between. The CDR3 loop is CASSFGDTDTQYF. Here the CDR3 DNA reads TGTGCCAGCAGCTTCGGGGACACAGATACGCAGTATTTT.

The chain links TRBV2 to TRBJ2-3, with a possible D match to TRBD1 (6 bases). The CDR3 totals 13 residues. Germline CDR1 SNHLY, CDR2 FYNNEI. Trimming took off 6 bases at V and 4 bases at J, with 11 bases between the two ends. The CDR3 is CASSSTGPDTQYF. For the CDR3, the DNA is TGTGCCAGCAGCAGTACAGGGCCAGATACGCAGTATTTT.

The gene calls are TRBV28 and TRBJ1-5; D call uncertain. From germline, CDR1 is MDHEN and CDR2 SYDVKM. The CDR3 runs 17 residues. Trimming removed 6 bases from V and 0 bases from J, with 18 bases in between. CDR3 residues: CASRDPPEAYSNQPQHF. CDR3 in DNA: TGTGCCAGCAGAGATCCCCCGGAGGCGTATAGCAATCAGCCCCAGCATTTT.

The J gene is TRBJ2-2, the V gene TRBV10-3; TRBD2 aligns across 14 bases. Germline CDR1 ENHRY, CDR2 SYGVKD. This CDR3 comprises 19 residues. V shed 3 bases and J 3 bases; nucleotides not matched to a gene: 9. For the CDR3, the DNA is TGTGCCATCAGTGAATCAGGGACTAGCGGGAGAAGGGACACCGGGGAGCTGTTTTTT. Its translation is CAISESGTSGRRDTGELFF.

The chain recombines TRBV15 with TRBJ2-7; the match to TRBD1 covers 8 bases. Germline lookup yields CDR1 LNHNV and CDR2 YYDKDF (reference sequence). The CDR3 has 15 amino acids. The J segment lost 5 bases and the V segment lost 1 base, leaving 7 bases of the junction unmatched. CDR3: CATSRGQGSSDEQYV. The CDR3 DNA follows: TGTGCCACCAGCAGAGGACAGGGGTCGTCTGACGAGCAGTACGTC.

This chain uses TRBV30 with TRBJ1-1; the match to TRBD1 covers 8 bases. With 7 bases clipped from V and 3 bases from J, the junction kept 13 bases outside the gene matches. The CDR3 length is 15 residues. The germline V gene encodes CDR1 GTSNPN and CDR2 SVGIG (reference sequence). CDR3: CASGTGPSVDTEAFF. CDR3 sequence (DNA): TGTGCCTCAGGGACAGGACCCTCCGTGGACACTGAAGCTTTCTTT.